The rows below give T cell receptor beta chains drawn from one sample of a study of blood T cell repertoires in COVID-19. Clones were read by immunoSEQ multiplex PCR, and TCRdb kept only the in-frame ones, dropping some. Of about 95,000 clones in the sample, approximately 80% were seen once. Sequencing was carried out using peripheral blood. The receptors were gathered from a man older than 75 with COVID-19, enrolled during active disease. Both conserved end residues are part of each CDR3. The D gene is left open where the match is weak. Some rows mark clone size as missing; the rest say once, few, many or name a class of expanded clone.

cdr3_aa cdr3_nt v_call d_call j_call clone_size
CASSLGQGRGQPQHF TGTGCCAGCAGTTTAGGACAGGGGCGAGGTCAGCCCCAGCATTTT TRBV6-6 TRBD1 TRBJ1-5 -
CASSLDRVSSGNTIYF TGTGCCAGCAGCTTAGATCGGGTCAGCTCTGGAAACACCATATATTTT TRBV7-6 - TRBJ1-3 -
CAITSGSTDTQYF TGTGCCATAACTAGTGGAAGCACAGATACGCAGTATTTT TRBV10-3 - TRBJ2-3 few
CASSSYSEPGNTIYF TGTGCCAGCAGTTCCTACAGTGAGCCTGGAAACACCATATATTTT TRBV6-2/TRBV6-3 - TRBJ1-3 -
CASSKTGAKNYGYTF TGTGCCAGTAGTAAGACAGGGGCCAAAAACTATGGCTACACCTTC TRBV19 TRBD1 TRBJ1-2 -
CASSAQTSGSPTDTQYF TGTGCCAGCAGCGCCCAGACTAGCGGGAGCCCCACAGATACGCAGTATTTT TRBV9 TRBD2 TRBJ2-3 -
CASSEGAEGINYNEQFF TGCGCCAGCAGTGAAGGTGCGGAGGGGATTAACTACAATGAGCAGTTCTTC TRBV10-2 - TRBJ2-1 -
CASSEFGRGIEKLFF TGTGCCAGCAGTGAATTTGGCAGGGGAATTGAAAAACTGTTTTTT TRBV2 - TRBJ1-4 -
CASSLGSRQGTQYF TGTGCCAGCAGCTTAGGGTCTAGACAGGGAACGCAGTATTTT TRBV13 TRBD1 TRBJ2-3 -
CASSQDRRAKRHF TGTGCCAGCAGCCAAGATCGGCGGGCGAAACGCCACTTT TRBV4-2 - TRBJ1-6 -
CASSRQGAVGYTF TGTGCCAGCAGCCGACAGGGGGCGGTTGGCTACACCTTC TRBV7-8 TRBD1 TRBJ1-2 -
CASSLRRVYGQGSTDTQYF TGTGCCAGCAGCTTACGTAGGGTGTACGGACAGGGGAGCACAGATACGCAGTATTTT TRBV7-3 TRBD1 TRBJ2-3 once
CASSLTPSQGMGTEAFF TGTGCCAGCAGCTTAACGCCGTCACAGGGTATGGGTACTGAAGCTTTCTTT TRBV7-3 - TRBJ1-1 -
CSALGGRDYGYTF TGCAGCGCCCTGGGGGGGAGAGACTATGGCTACACCTTC TRBV29-1 - TRBJ1-2 -
CATQTEAFNTEAFF TGTGCCACCCAAACGGAGGCATTCAACACTGAAGCTTTCTTT TRBV27 - TRBJ1-1 -
CASSQIYVFLEDEQFF TGTGCCAGCAGCCAAATTTACGTCTTTCTCGAGGATGAGCAGTTCTTC TRBV3-1/TRBV3-2 - TRBJ2-1 once
CASRPGQSSDTQYF TGTGCCAGCAGGCCGGGACAGAGTTCAGATACGCAGTATTTT TRBV6-5 TRBD1 TRBJ2-3 few
CASSQAPRPGSYEQYF TGCGCCAGCAGCCAAGCCCCCAGGCCCGGCTCCTACGAGCAGTACTTC TRBV4-1 - TRBJ2-7 -
CASSSRVGGANEQFF TGTGCCAGCAGCTCCCGGGTCGGGGGGGCGAATGAGCAGTTCTTC TRBV7-3 TRBD2 TRBJ2-1 -
CASSQVPLVGAVTEAFF TGCGCCAGCAGCCAAGTTCCCCTTGTAGGGGCGGTCACTGAAGCTTTCTTT TRBV4-1 - TRBJ1-1 once
CASSLEARGTDTQYF TGTGCCAGCAGCTTAGAGGCTCGGGGCACAGATACGCAGTATTTT TRBV7-2 - TRBJ2-3 -
CASSLVGSLYEQYF TGTGCCAGCAGCTTAGTCGGTTCCCTTTACGAGCAGTACTTC TRBV7-2 - TRBJ2-7 -
CASSYGTEKLFF TGTGCCAGCAGTTACGGTACCGAGAAACTGTTTTTT TRBV6-6 - TRBJ1-4 -
CSVEVDTRMNTEAFF TGCAGCGTTGAAGTAGACACTAGGATGAACACTGAAGCTTTCTTT TRBV29-1 - TRBJ1-1 -
CASSYGGLNTEAFF TGTGCCAGCAGTTACGGGGGCCTGAACACTGAAGCTTTCTTT TRBV6-5 - TRBJ1-1 -
CASSLGAGETQYF TGTGCCAGCTCACTGGGGGCCGGGGAGACCCAGTACTTC TRBV18 - TRBJ2-5 -
CASIRTGGLNTEAFF TGTGCCAGCATAAGGACAGGGGGCCTCAACACTGAAGCTTTCTTT TRBV28 TRBD1 TRBJ1-1 -
CASSQGSGGWYNEQFF TGTGCCAGCAGCCAAGGGAGCGGGGGATGGTACAATGAGCAGTTCTTC TRBV4-2 TRBD2 TRBJ2-1 -